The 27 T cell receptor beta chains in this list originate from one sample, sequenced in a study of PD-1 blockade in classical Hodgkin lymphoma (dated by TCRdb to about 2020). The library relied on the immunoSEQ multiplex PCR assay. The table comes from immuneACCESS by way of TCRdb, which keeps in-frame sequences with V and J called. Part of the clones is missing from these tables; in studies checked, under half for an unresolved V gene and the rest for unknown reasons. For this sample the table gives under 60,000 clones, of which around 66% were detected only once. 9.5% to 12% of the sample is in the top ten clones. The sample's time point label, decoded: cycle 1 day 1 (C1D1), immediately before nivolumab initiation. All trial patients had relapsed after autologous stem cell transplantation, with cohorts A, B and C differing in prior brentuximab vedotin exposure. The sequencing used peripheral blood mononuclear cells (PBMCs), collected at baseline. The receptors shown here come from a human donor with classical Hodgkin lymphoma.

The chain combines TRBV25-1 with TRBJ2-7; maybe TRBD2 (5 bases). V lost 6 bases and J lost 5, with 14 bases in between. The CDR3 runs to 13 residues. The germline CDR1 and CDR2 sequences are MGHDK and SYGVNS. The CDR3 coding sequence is TGTGCCAGCAGCGCCAGCCGGGGAGACGAGCAGTACTTC. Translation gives CASSASRGDEQYF.

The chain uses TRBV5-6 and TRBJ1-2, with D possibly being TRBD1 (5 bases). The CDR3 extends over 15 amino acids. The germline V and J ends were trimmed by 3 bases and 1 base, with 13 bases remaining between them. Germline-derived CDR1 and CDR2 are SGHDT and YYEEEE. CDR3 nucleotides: TGTGCCAGCAGCTACCCGCAGGGCAGTAACTATGGCTACACCTTC. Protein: CASSYPQGSNYGYTF.

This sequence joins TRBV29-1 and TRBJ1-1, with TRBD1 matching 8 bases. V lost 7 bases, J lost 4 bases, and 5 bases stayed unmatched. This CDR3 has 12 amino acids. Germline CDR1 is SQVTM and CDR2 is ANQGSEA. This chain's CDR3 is CSDRQGLTEAFF. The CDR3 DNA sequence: TGCAGCGATCGACAGGGGCTCACTGAAGCTTTCTTT.

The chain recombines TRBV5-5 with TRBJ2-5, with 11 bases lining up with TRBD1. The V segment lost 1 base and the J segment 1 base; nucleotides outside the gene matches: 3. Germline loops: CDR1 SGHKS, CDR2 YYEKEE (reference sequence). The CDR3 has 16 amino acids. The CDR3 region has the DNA TGTGCCAGCAGCTTGTGGGGGACAGGGGGCCAAGAGACCCAGTACTTC. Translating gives CASSLWGTGGQETQYF.

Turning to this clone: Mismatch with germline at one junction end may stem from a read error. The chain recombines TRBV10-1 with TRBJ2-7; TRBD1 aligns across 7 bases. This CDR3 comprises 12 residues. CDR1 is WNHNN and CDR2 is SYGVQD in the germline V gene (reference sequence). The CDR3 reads CATSRQGQEQYF. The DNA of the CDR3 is TGCGCCACCAGTAGACAGGGCCAGGAGCAGTACTTC.

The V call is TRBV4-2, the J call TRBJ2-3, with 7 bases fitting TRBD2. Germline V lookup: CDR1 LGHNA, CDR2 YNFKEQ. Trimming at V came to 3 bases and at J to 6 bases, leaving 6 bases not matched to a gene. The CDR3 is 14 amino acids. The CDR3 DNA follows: TGTGCCAGCAGCCAGAGACTAGCTGGCGATACGCAGTATTTT. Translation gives CASSQRLAGDTQYF.

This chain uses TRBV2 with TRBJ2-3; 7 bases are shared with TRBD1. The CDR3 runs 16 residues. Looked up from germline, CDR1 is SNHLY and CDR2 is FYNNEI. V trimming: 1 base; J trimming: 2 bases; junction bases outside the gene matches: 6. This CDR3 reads CASSEVQGVITDTQYF. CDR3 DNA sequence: TGTGCCAGCAGTGAAGTGCAGGGGGTGATCACAGATACGCAGTATTTT.

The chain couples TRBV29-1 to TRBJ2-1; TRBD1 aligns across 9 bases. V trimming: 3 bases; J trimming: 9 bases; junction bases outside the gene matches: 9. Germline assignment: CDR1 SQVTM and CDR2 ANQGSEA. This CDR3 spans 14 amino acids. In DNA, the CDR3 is TGCAGCGTTGACGGACAGGGGCGGCGAAGTGAGCAGTTCTTC. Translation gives CSVDGQGRRSEQFF.

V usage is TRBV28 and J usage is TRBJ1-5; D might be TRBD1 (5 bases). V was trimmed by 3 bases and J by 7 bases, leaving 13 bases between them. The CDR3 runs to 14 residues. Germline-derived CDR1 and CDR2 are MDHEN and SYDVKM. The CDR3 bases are TGTGCCAGCAGTTTCTTCGACAGTCCACAGCCCCAGCATTTT. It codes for CASSFFDSPQPQHF. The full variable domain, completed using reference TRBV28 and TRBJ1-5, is DVKVTQSSRYLVKRTGEKVFLECVQDMDHENMFWYRQDPGLGLRLIYFSYDVKMKEKGDIPEGYSVSREKKERFSLILESASTNQTSMYLCASSFFDSPQPQHFGDGTRLSIL.

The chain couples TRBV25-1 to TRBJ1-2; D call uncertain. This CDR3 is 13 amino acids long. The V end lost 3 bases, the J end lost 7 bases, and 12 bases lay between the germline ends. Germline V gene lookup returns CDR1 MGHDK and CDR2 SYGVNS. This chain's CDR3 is CASSDAGSGGYTF. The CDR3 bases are TGTGCCAGCAGTGACGCCGGGTCCGGTGGCTACACCTTC.

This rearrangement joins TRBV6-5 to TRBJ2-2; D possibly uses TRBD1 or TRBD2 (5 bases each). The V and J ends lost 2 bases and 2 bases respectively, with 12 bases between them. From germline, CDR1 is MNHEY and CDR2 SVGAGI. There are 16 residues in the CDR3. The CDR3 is CASSYLGTANTGELFF. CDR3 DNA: TGTGCCAGCAGTTACCTGGGGACGGCAAACACCGGGGAGCTGTTTTTT.

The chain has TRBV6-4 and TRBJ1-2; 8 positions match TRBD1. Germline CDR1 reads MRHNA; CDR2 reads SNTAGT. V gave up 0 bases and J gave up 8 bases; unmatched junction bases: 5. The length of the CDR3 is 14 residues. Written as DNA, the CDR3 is TGTGCCAGCAGTGACTCGTGGACAGGGTACGGCTACACCTTC. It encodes CASSDSWTGYGYTF.

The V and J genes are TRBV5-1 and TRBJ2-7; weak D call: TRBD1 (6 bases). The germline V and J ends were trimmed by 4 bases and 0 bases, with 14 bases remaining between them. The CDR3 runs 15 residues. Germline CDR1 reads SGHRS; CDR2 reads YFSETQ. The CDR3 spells CASSTQDSLSYEQYF. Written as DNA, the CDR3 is TGCGCCAGCAGCACCCAGGACAGCCTCTCCTACGAGCAGTACTTC.

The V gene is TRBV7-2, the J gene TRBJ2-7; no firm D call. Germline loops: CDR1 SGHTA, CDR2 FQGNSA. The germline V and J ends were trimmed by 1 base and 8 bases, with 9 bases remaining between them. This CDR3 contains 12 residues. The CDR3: CASSLEVGKQYF. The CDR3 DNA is TGTGCCAGCAGCTTAGAGGTCGGAAAGCAGTACTTC. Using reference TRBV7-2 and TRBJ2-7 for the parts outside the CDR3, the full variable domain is GAGVSQSPSNKVTEKGKDVELRCDPISGHTALYWYRQSLGQGLEFLIYFQGNSAPDKSGLPSDRFSAERTGGSVSTLTIQRTQQEDSAVYLCASSLEVGKQYFGPGTRLTVT.

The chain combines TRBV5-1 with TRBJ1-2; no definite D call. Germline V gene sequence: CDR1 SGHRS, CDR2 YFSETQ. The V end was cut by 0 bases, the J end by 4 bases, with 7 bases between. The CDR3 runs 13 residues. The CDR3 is CASSLEAAYGYTF. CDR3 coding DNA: TGCGCCAGCAGCTTGGAGGCAGCCTATGGCTACACCTTC.

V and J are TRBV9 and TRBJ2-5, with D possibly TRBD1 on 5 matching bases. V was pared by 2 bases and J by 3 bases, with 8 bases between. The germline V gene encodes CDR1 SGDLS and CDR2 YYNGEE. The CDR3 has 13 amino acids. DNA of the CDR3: TGTGCCAGCAGCGTCACCAGGGAAGAGACCCAGTACTTC. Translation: CASSVTREETQYF.

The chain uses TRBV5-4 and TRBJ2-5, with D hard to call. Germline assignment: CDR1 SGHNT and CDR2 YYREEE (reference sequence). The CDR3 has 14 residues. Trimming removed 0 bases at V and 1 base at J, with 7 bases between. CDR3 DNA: TGTGCCAGCAGCTTGGCTAGAAGCCAAGAGACCCAGTACTTC. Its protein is CASSLARSQETQYF.

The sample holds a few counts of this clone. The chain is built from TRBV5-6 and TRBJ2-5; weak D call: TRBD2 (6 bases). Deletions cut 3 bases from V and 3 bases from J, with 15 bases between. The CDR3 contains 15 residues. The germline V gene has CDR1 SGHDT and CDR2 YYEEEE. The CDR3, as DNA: TGTGCCAGCAGCTCCCCGAGGACTACGAAAGAGACCCAGTACTTC. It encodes CASSSPRTTKETQYF.

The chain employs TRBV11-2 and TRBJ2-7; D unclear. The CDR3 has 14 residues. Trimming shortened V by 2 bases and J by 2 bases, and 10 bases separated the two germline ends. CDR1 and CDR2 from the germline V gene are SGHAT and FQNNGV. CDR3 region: CASSLYGGPYEQYF. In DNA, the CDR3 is TGTGCCAGCAGCTTATATGGCGGTCCCTACGAGCAGTACTTC.

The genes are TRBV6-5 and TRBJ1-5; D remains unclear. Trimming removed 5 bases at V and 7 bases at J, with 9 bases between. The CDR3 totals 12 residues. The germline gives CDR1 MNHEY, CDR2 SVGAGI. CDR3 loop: CASSQSGQPQHF. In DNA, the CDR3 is TGTGCCAGCAGTCAGTCGGGCCAGCCCCAGCATTTT.

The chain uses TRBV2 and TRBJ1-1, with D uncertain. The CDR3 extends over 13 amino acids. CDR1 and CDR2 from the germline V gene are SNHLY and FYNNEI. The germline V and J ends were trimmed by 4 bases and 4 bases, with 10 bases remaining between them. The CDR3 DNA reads TGTGCCAGCAGTGTTAAGGGTAGCACTGAAGCTTTCTTT. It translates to CASSVKGSTEAFF.

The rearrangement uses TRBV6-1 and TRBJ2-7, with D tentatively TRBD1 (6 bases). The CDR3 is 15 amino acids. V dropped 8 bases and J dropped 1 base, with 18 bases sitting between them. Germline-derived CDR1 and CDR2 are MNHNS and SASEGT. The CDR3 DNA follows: TGTGCCAGCTGGATGCTTCCGGACAGATCCTACGAGCAGTACTTC. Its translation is CASWMLPDRSYEQYF.

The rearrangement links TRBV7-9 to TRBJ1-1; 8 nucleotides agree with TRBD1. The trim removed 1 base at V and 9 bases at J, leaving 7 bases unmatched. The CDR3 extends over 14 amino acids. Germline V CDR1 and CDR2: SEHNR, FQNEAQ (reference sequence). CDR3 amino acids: CASSLVTGAYKAFF. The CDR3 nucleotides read TGTGCCAGCAGCTTAGTGACAGGGGCCTACAAAGCTTTCTTT.

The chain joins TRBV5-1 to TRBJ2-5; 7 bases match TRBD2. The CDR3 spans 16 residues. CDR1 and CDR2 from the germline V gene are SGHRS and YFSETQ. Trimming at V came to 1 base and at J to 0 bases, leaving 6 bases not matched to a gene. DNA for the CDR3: TGCGCCAGCAGCTTGACTAGCGCTACGTACCAAGAGACCCAGTACTTC. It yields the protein CASSLTSATYQETQYF.

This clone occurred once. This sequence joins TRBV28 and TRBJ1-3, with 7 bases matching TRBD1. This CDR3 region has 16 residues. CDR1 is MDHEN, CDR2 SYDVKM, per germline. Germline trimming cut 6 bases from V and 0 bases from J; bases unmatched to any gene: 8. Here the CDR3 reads CASSFSGTDSGNTIYF. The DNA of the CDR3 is TGTGCCAGCAGCTTCTCCGGGACAGACTCTGGAAACACCATATATTTT.

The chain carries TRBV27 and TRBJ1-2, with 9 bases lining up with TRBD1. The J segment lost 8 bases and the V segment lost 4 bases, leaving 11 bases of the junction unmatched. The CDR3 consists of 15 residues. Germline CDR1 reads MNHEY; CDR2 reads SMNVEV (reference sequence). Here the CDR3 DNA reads TGTGCCAGCAGTTCGCCGGGACAGGGAGGTCGCGGCTACACCTTC. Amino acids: CASSSPGQGGRGYTF.

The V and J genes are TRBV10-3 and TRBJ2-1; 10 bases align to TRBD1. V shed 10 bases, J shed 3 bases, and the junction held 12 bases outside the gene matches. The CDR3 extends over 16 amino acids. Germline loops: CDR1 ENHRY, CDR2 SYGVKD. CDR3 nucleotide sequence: TGTGCCAACCGAAGCTGGGGGACAGGGGACTACAATGAGCAGTTCTTC. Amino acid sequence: CANRSWGTGDYNEQFF.